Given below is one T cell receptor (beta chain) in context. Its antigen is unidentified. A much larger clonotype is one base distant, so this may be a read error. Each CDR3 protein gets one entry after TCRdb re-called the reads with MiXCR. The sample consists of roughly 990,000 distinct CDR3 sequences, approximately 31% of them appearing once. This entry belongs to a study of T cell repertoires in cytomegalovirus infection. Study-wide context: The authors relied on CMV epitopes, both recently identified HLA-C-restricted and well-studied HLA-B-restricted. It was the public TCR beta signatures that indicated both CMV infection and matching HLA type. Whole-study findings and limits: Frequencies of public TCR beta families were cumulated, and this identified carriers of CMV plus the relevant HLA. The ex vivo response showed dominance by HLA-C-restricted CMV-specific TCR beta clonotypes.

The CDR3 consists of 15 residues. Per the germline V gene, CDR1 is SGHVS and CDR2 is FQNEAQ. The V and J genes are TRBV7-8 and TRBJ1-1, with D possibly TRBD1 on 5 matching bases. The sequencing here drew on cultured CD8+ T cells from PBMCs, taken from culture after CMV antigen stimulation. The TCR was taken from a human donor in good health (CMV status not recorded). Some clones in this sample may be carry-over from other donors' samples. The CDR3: CVSSSGTDLSTEAFF. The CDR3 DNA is TGTGTCAGCAGCAGCGGGACGGACCTGAGTACTGAAGCTTTCTTT.